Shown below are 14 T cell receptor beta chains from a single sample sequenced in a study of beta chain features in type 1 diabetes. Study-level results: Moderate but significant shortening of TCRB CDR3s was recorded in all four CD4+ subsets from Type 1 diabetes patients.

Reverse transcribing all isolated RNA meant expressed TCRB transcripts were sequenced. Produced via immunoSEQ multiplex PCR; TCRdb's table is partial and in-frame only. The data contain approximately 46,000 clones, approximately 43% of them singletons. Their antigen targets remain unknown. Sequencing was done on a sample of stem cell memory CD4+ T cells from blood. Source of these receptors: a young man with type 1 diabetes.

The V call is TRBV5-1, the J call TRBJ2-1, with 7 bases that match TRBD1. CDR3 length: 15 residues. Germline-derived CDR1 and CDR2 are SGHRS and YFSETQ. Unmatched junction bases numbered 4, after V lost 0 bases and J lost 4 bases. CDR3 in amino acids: CASSLDGTEYNEQFF. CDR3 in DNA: TGCGCCAGCAGCTTGGATGGGACAGAATACAATGAGCAGTTCTTC. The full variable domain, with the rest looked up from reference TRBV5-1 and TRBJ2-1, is KAGVTQTPRYLIKTRGQQVTLSCSPISGHRSVSWYQQTPGQGLQFLFEYFSETQRNKGNFPGRFSGRQFSNSRSEMNVSTLELGDSALYLCASSLDGTEYNEQFFGPGTRLTVL.

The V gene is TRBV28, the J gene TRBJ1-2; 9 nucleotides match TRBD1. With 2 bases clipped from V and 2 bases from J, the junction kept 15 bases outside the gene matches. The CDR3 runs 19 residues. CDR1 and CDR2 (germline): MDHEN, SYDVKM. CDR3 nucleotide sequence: TGTGCCAGCAGTTTACGGGGACAGGGAATAGGAGGTGAGAACTATGGCTACACCTTC. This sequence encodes CASSLRGQGIGGENYGYTF.

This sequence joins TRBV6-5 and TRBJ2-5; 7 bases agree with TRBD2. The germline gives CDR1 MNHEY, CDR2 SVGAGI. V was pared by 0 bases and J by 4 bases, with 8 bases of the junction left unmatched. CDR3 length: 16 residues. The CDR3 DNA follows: TGTGCCAGCAGTTACTCTAGGTCGGCGGGAGCAGAGACCCAGTACTTC. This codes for CASSYSRSAGAETQYF.

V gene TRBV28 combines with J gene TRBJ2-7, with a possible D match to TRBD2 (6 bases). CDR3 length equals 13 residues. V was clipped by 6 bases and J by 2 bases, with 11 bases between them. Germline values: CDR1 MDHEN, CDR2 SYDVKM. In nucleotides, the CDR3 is TGTGCCAGCAGGCGGGAAACCCCCTACGAGCAGTACTTC. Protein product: CASRRETPYEQYF.

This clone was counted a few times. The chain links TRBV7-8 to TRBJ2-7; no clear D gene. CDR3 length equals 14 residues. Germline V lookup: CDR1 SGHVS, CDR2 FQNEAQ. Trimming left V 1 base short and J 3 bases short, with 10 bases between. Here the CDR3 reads CASSLVRQDYEQYF. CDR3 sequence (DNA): TGTGCCAGCAGCTTAGTACGACAAGACTACGAGCAGTACTTC.

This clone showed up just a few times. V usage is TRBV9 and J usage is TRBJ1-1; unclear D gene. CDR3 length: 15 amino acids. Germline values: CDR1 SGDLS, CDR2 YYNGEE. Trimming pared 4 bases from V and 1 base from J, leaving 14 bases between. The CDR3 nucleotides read TGTGCCAGCAGCAGGAGCGCGGGCCCGAACACTGAAGCTTTCTTT. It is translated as CASSRSAGPNTEAFF.

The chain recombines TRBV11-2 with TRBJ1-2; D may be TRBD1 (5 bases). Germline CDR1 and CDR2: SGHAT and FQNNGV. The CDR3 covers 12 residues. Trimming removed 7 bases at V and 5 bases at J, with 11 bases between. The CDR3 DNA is TGTGCCAGCACCCCGGGGGGTTATGGCTACACCTTC. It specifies CASTPGGYGYTF.

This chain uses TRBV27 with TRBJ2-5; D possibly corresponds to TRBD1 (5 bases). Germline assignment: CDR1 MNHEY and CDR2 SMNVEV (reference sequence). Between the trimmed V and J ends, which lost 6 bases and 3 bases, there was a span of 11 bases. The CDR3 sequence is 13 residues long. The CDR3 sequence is CASRTQGKETQYF. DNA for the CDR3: TGTGCCAGCAGAACTCAGGGAAAAGAGACCCAGTACTTC.

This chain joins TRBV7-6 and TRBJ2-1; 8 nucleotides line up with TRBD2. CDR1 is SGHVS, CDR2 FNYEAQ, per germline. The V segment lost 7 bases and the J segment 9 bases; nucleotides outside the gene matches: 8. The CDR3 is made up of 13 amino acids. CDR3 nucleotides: TGTGCCAGCACCCCAGCCGGGAGGGGTGAGCAGTTCTTC. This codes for CASTPAGRGEQFF.

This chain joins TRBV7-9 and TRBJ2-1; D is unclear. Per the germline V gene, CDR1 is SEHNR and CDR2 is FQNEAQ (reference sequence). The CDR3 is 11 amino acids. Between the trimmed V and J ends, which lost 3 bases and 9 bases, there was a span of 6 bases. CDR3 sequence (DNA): TGTGCCAGCAGCTTTTTATCTGAGCAGTTCTTC. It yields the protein CASSFLSEQFF.

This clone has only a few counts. In DNA form, the CDR3 reads TGTGCCAGCAGCTTAGTAAGGCTAGCGGGGGGAGATACGCAGTATTTT. Its protein product is CASSLVRLAGGDTQYF. The J gene is TRBJ2-3, the V gene TRBV7-2; 11 bases align to TRBD2. The length of the CDR3 is 16 residues. J was trimmed by 5 bases and V by 1 base; bases with no gene match: 5. Germline CDR1 SGHTA, CDR2 FQGNSA.

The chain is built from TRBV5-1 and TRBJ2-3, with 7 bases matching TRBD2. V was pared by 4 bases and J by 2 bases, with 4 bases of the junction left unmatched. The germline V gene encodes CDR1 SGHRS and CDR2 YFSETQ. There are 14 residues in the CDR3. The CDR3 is CASSRGLPTDTQYF. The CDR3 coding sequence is TGCGCCAGCAGCCGGGGACTACCCACAGATACGCAGTATTTT.

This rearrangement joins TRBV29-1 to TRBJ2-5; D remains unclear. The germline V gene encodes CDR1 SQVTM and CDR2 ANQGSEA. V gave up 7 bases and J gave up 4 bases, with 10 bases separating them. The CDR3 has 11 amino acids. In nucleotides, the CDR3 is TGCAGCGCGGTGGTTTTAGAGACCCAGTACTTC. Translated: CSAVVLETQYF.

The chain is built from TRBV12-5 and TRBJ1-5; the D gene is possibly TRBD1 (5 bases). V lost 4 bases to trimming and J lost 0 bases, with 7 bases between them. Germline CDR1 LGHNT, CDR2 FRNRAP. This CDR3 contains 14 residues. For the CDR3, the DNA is TGTGCTAGTGGTTCAGGGTATAGCAATCAGCCCCAGCATTTT. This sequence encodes CASGSGYSNQPQHF. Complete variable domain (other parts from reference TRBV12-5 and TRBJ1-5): DARVTQTPRHKVTEMGQEVTMRCQPILGHNTVFWYRQTMMQGLELLAYFRNRAPLDDSGMPKDRFSAEMPDATLATLKIQPSEPRDSAVYFCASGSGYSNQPQHFGDGTRLSIL.